This is a list of T cell receptor beta chains from one sample in a study of early T cells in non-severe SARS-CoV-2 infection. MiXCR, run by TCRdb on the 5' RACE reads, gives a single entry per CDR3 protein. The sample records tens of thousands of distinct CDR3 sequences, 15% to 20% being singletons. Sequenced material: whole blood, taken at baseline. The source is an adult who was a healthcare worker with PCR-confirmed SARS-CoV-2 infection or an uninfected control (not recorded which). CDR3s include the opening cysteine and the closing phenylalanine or tryptophan. The order of the fields is clone size, V gene, D gene, J gene, CDR3 protein, CDR3 DNA. A D gene is named only where the DNA matches it firmly. A row's size may be missing; if present it is once, few, many or a size class.

>NA|TRBV6-2/TRBV6-3|TRBD2|TRBJ2-5
CASSYPVPGLAGAETQYF
TGTGCCAGCAGTTACCCGGTCCCGGGACTAGCGGGAGCGGAGACCCAGTACTTC
>few|TRBV19|TRBD1|TRBJ1-2
CASSIGTGDFYGYTF
TGTGCCAGTAGTATTGGAACAGGGGACTTCTATGGCTACACCTTC
>few|TRBV20-1|TRBD2|TRBJ2-5
CSARDGRDSQETQYF
TGCAGTGCTAGAGATGGGAGGGACTCACAAGAGACCCAGTACTTC
>few|TRBV7-9|TRBD2|TRBJ2-7
CASSSLSLGGKYF
TGTGCCAGCAGCTCCCTTTCCCTGGGGGGGAAGTACTTC
>many|TRBV10-3|TRBD1|TRBJ2-6
CAISESRTGGSGANVLTF
TGTGCCATCAGTGAGTCGAGGACAGGGGGCTCTGGGGCCAACGTCCTGACTTTC
>many|TRBV7-9|TRBD2|TRBJ2-5
CASSPGLAGETQYF
TGTGCCAGCAGCCCAGGACTAGCGGGAGAGACCCAGTACTTC
>NA|TRBV12-3/TRBV12-4|NA|TRBJ1-4
CASSSHRVSNEKLFF
TGTGCCAGCAGTTCACACAGGGTGTCAAATGAAAAACTGTTTTTT
>few|TRBV7-9|NA|TRBJ2-7
CASSPGVRNEQYF
TGTGCCAGCAGCCCGGGGGTTCGGAACGAGCAGTACTTC
>NA|TRBV6-5|TRBD1|TRBJ2-2
CASSKDRGATGELFF
TGTGCCAGCAGTAAGGACAGGGGAGCCACCGGGGAGCTGTTTTTT
>few|TRBV7-9|TRBD2|TRBJ2-4
CASSPKPVAPGLDNIQYF
TGTGCCAGCAGCCCAAAGCCCGTCGCCCCGGGACTAGACAACATTCAGTACTTC
>NA|TRBV9|NA|TRBJ2-1
CASSADSSYNEQFF
TGTGCCAGCAGCGCAGATAGCTCCTACAATGAGCAGTTCTTC
>few|TRBV3-1|NA|TRBJ2-5
CASSPRGVTQETQYF
TGTGCCAGCAGTCCCCGAGGTGTGACCCAAGAGACCCAGTACTTC
>NA|TRBV2|NA|TRBJ1-2
CASSEVGAYGYTF
TGTGCCAGCAGTGAAGTGGGAGCCTATGGCTACACCTTC
>NA|TRBV12-3/TRBV12-4|TRBD1|TRBJ1-6
CASSSRTGHSYNSPLHF
TGTGCCAGCAGTTCCCGGACAGGGCACTCCTATAATTCACCCCTCCACTTT
>few|TRBV7-9|NA|TRBJ1-5
CASSLEQQGRVYQPQHF
TGTGCCAGCAGCTTAGAGCAGCAGGGTCGTGTCTATCAGCCCCAGCATTTT
>few|TRBV28|NA|TRBJ2-7
CASRAGVHEQYF
TGTGCCAGCAGGGCAGGGGTGCACGAGCAGTACTTC
>NA|TRBV12-3/TRBV12-4|NA|TRBJ1-1
CASTGAGEAFF
TGTGCCAGCACCGGGGCAGGGGAAGCTTTCTTT